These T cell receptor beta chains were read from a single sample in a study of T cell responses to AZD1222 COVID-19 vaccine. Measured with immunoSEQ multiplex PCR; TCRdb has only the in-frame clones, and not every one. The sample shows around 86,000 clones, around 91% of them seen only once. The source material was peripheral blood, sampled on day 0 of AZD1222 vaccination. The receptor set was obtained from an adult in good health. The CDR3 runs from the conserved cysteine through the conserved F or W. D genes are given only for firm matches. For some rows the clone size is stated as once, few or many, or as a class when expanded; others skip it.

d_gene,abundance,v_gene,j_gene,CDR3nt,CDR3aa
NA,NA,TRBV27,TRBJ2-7,TGTGCCAGCACCTCAAGGGACCGCTACGAGCAGTACTTC,CASTSRDRYEQYF
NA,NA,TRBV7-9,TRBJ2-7,TGTGCCAGCAGCCGGGACACGACCTACGAGCAGTACTTC,CASSRDTTYEQYF
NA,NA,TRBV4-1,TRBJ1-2,TGCGCCAGCAGCCAAGTTGAAGCGGGCGAAGCTGGGAACTATGGCTACACCTTC,CASSQVEAGEAGNYGYTF
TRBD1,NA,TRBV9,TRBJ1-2,TGTGCCAGCAGGGGGACAGGATTTAGCTATGGCTACACCTTC,CASRGTGFSYGYTF
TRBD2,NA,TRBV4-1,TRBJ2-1,TGCGCCAGCAGCCAAGAGGGGGGGAGCTCCTACAATGAGCAGTTCTTC,CASSQEGGSSYNEQFF
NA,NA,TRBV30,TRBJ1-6,TGTGCCTGGAGTGTACTCACCGACAGCTATAATTCACCCCTCCACTTT,CAWSVLTDSYNSPLHF
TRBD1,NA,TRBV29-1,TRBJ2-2,TGCAGCGTACCCAGGGGGTACACCGGGGAGCTGTTTTTT,CSVPRGYTGELFF
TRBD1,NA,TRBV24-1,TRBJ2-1,TGTGCCACCAGTGATTCCGGACAGGGCACCTACAATGAGCAGTTCTTC,CATSDSGQGTYNEQFF
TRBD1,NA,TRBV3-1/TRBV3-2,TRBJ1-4,TGTGCCAGCAGCCAAGGGGACAGGGATAATGAAAAACTGTTTTTT,CASSQGDRDNEKLFF
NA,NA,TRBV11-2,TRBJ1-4,TGTGCCAGCAGCTTAGATTGGGTAGGCACTAATGAAAAACTGTTTTTT,CASSLDWVGTNEKLFF
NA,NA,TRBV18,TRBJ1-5,TGTGCCAGCTCAGCAACGAATAGCAATCAGCCCCAGCATTTT,CASSATNSNQPQHF
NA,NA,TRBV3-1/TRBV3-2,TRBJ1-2,TGTGCCAGCCGAACAGGAGACTATGGCTACACCTTC,CASRTGDYGYTF
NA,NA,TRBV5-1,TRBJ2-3,TGCGCCAGCAGCTTGGGTGCAGGGTATGGCACAGATACGCAGTATTTT,CASSLGAGYGTDTQYF
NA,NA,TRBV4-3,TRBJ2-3,TGCGCCAGCAGCCAAGTGCGCGCGGGCCCCACAGATACGCAGTATTTT,CASSQVRAGPTDTQYF
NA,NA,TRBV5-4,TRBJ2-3,TGTGCCAGCGGGGGGACCAGGGATACGCAGTATTTT,CASGGTRDTQYF
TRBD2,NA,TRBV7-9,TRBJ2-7,TGTGCCAGCACGGGACTAGCCGACGAGCAGTACTTC,CASTGLADEQYF
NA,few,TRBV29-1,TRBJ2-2,TGCAGCGCCCCCTCCGGGAACACCGGGGAGCTGTTTTTT,CSAPSGNTGELFF
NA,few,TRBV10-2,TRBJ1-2,TGCGCCAGCACTACAGGCAAGAATTATGGCTACACCTTC,CASTTGKNYGYTF
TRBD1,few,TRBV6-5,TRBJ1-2,TGTGCCAGCAGAAGGACAGGGGGTAACTATGGCTACACCTTC,CASRRTGGNYGYTF
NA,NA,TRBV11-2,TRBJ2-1,TGTGCCAGCAGCTTAGCTCTGGGCTACAATGAGCAGTTCTTC,CASSLALGYNEQFF
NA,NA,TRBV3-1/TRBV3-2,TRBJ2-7,TGTGCCAGCAGCCTGCCAGGCTACGAGCAGTACTTC,CASSLPGYEQYF
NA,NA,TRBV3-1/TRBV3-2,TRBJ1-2,TGTGCCAGCAGCCACGACAGAGACGGCTACACCTTC,CASSHDRDGYTF
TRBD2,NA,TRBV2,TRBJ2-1,TGTGCCAGCAGTGAGGGTTTAGCGGGCGATGAGCAGTTCTTC,CASSEGLAGDEQFF
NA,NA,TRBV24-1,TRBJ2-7,TGTGCCACCAGTGATACGAGACACCCTGAGTACTTC,CATSDTRHPEYF
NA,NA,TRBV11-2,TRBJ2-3,TGTGCCAGCAGCTTAGTTAGGGGAGATACGCAGTATTTT,CASSLVRGDTQYF
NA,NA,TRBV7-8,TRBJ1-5,TGTGCCAGCAGCCAAAGGGAATCGTACGGTCAGCCCCAGCATTTT,CASSQRESYGQPQHF
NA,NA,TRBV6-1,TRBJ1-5,TGTGCCAGCAGTGAAAGGGGGGCTCAGCCCCAGCATTTT,CASSERGAQPQHF
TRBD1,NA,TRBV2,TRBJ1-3,TGTGCCAGCAGTGAATGGGACAGATCAGGAAACACCATATATTTT,CASSEWDRSGNTIYF
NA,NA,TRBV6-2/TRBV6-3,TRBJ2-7,TGTGCCAGCAGTATGGTGGGGATCGACGAGCAGAACTTC,CASSMVGIDEQNF
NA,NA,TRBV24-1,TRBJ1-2,TGTGCCACCAGTGTAGATGGTAACTATGGCTACACCTTC,CATSVDGNYGYTF
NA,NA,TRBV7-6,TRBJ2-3,TGTGCCAGCAGCTTAGGATTCGGGGCTACAGATACGCAGTATTTT,CASSLGFGATDTQYF
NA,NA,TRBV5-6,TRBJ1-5,TGTGCCAGCAGTCCGATGCGGGGAATAGGTCAGCCCCAGCATTTT,CASSPMRGIGQPQHF
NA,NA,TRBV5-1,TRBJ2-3,TGCGCCAGCAGCTTGCCCCCTGGCACAGATACGCAGTATTTT,CASSLPPGTDTQYF
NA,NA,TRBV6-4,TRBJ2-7,TGTGCCAGTCCCGGGTCACACGAGCAGTACTTC,CASPGSHEQYF
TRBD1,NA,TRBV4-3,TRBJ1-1,TGCGCCAGCAGCCAAGATCTACAGGGGGCAGGGACTGAAGCTTTCTTT,CASSQDLQGAGTEAFF
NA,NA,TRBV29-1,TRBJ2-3,TGCAGCGTCCTTCCGGTGATGACAGATACGCAGTATTTT,CSVLPVMTDTQYF
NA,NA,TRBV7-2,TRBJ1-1,TGTGCCAGCAGCTTACGAGCGAACACTGAAGCTTTCTTT,CASSLRANTEAFF
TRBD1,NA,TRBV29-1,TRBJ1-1,TGCAGCGCCGGGACAGGGGCCCGAGGGGCTGAAGCTTTCTTT,CSAGTGARGAEAFF
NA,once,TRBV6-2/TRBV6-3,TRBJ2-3,TGTGCCAGCAGTTACGGGGACTCGAACACAGATACGCAGTATTTT,CASSYGDSNTDTQYF
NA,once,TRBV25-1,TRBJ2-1,TGTGCCAGCAGTGAAGATTTGACGCCCTACAATGAGCAGTTCTTC,CASSEDLTPYNEQFF